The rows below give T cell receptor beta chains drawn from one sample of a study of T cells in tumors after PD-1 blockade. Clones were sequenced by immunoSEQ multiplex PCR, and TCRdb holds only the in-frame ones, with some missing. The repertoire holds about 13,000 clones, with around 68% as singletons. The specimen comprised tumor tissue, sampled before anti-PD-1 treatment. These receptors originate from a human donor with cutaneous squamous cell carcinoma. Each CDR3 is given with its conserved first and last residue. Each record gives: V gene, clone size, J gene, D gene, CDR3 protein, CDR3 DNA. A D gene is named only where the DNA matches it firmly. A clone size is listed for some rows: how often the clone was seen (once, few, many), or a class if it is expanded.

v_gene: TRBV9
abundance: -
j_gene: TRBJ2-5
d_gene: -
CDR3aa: CASSVSGTETQYF
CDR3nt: TGTGCCAGCAGCGTTTCAGGGACTGAGACCCAGTACTTC

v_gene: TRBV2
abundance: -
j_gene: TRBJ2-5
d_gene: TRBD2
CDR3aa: CASSVREGTQYF
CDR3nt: TGTGCCAGCAGTGTTAGGGAGGGAACCCAGTACTTC

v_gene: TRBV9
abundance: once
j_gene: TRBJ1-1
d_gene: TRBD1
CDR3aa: CASSVLAGGTNTEAFF
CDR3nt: TGTGCCAGCAGCGTGTTGGCAGGGGGCACGAACACTGAAGCTTTCTTT

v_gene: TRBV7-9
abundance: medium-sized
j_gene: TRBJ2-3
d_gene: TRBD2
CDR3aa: CASSPGLAGSRTDTQYF
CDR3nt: TGTGCCAGCAGCCCGGGACTAGCGGGGTCTCGCACAGATACGCAGTATTTT

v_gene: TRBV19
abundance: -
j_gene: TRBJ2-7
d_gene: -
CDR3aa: CATSQTRPYEQYF
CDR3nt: TGTGCCACCTCCCAAACGCGTCCCTACGAGCAGTACTTC

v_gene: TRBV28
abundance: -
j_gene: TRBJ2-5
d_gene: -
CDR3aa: CASSLVGRNQETQYF
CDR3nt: TGTGCCAGCAGCCTTGTTGGCAGGAACCAAGAGACCCAGTACTTC

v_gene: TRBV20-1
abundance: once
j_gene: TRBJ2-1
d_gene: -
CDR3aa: CSAGGNNEQFF
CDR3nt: TGCAGTGCTGGGGGGAACAATGAGCAGTTCTTC

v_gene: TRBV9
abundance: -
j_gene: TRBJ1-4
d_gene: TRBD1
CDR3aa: CASSRDRSDEKLFF
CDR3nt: TGTGCCAGCAGCCGGGACAGGTCGGATGAAAAACTGTTTTTT

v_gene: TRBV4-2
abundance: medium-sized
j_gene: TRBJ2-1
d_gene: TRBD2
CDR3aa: CASSLTSGNVVNEQFF
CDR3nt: TGTGCCAGCAGCCTTACTAGCGGGAACGTGGTGAATGAGCAGTTCTTC

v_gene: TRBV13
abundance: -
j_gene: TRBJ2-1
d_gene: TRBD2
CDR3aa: CASSLAGGYNEQFF
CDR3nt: TGTGCCAGCAGCTTGGCGGGGGGGTACAATGAGCAGTTCTTC

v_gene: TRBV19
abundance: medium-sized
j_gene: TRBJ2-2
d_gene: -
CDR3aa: CASNMGTGELFF
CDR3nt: TGTGCCAGTAACATGGGCACCGGGGAGCTGTTTTTT

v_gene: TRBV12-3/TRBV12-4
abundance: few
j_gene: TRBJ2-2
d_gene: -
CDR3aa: CASSLREGELFF
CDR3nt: TGTGCCAGCAGTTTAAGGGAAGGGGAGCTGTTTTTT

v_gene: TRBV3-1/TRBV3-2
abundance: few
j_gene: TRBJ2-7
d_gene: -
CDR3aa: CASSQPTYEQYF
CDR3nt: TGTGCCAGCAGCCAGCCAACCTACGAGCAGTACTTC

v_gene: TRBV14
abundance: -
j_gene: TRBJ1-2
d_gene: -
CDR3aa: CASSQMGTGNYGYTF
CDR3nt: TGTGCCAGCAGCCAGATGGGGACGGGAAACTATGGCTACACCTTC

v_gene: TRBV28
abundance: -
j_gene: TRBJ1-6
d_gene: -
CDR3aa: CASSLFQGPLHF
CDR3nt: TGTGCCAGCAGTTTATTCCAGGGTCCCCTCCACTTT

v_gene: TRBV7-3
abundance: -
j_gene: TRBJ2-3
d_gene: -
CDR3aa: CASSLLLAGSTDTQYF
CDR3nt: TGTGCCAGCAGCTTACTCTTGGCAGGGAGCACAGATACGCAGTATTTT

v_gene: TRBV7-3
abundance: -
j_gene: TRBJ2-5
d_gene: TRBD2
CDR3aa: CASSISGRGQETQYF
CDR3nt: TGTGCCAGCAGTATTAGCGGGAGAGGACAAGAGACCCAGTACTTC

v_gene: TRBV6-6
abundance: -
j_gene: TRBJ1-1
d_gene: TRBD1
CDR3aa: CASETGTTEAFF
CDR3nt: TGTGCCAGCGAGACAGGGACCACTGAAGCTTTCTTT

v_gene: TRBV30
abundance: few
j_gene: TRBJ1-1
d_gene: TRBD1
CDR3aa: CAWSVKTGRVKFAFF
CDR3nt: TGTGCCTGGAGTGTAAAGACAGGGAGGGTCAAGTTTGCTTTCTTT

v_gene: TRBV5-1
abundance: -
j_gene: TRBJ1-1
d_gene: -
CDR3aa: CASSPTVATEAFF
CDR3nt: TGCGCCAGCAGCCCGACAGTTGCCACTGAAGCTTTCTTT

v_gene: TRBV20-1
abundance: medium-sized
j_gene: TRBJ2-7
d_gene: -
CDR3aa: CSASRPPTYEQYF
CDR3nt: TGCAGTGCTAGTCGCCCACCAACCTACGAGCAGTACTTC

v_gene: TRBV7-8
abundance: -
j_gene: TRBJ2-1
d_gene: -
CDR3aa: CASSFYRHNEQFF
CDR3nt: TGTGCCAGCAGCTTTTACAGACACAATGAGCAGTTCTTC

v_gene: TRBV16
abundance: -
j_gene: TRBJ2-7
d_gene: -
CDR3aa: CASSQNTFLEQYF
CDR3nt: TGTGCCAGCAGCCAAAACACCTTTCTCGAGCAGTACTTC